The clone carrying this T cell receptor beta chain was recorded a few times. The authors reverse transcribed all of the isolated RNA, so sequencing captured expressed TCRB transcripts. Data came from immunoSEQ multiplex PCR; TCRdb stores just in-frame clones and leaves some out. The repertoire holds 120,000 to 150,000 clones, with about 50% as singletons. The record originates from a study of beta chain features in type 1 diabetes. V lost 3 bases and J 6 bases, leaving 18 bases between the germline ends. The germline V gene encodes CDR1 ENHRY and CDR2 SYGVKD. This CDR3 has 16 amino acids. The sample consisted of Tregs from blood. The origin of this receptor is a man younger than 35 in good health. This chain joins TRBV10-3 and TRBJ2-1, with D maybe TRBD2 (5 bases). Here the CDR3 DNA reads TGTGCCATCAGTGACCGGGATTCGGGCCGCTCCAATGAGCAGTTCTTC. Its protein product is CAISDRDSGRSNEQFF.